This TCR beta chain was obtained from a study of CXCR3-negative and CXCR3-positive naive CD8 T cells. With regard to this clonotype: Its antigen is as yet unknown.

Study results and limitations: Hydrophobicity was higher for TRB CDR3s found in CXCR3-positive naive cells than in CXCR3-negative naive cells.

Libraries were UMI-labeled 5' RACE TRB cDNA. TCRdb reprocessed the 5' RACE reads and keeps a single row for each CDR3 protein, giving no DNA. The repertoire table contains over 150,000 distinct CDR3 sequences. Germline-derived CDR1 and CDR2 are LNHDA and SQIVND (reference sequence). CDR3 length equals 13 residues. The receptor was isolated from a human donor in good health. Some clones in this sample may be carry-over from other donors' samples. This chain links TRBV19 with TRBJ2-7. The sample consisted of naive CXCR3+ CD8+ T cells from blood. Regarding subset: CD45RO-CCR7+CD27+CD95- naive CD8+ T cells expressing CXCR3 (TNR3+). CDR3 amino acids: CASSMQLLYEQYF. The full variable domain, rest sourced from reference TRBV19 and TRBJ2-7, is DGGITQSPKYLFRKEGQNVTLSCEQNLNHDAMYWYRQDPGQGLRLIYYSQIVNDFQKGDIAEGYSVSREKKESFPLTVTSAQKNPTAFYLCASSMQLLYEQYFGPGTRLTVT.